The 25 T cell receptor beta chains in this list originate from one sample, sequenced in a study of T-cell reconstitution after alpha-beta-depleted transplantation in children. The TCRbeta library incorporated unique molecular identifiers. TCRdb redid the calling of the PCR reads with MiXCR, one entry per CDR3 protein. The data contain 300,000 to 400,000 distinct CDR3 sequences, under 20% of them seen just once; the ten biggest clones take up roughly 40%. The input for sequencing was PBMCs, mostly from graft donor cells, taken 360 days after TCRalphabeta/CD19-depleted stem cell transplant. The receptors originated from a male patient under 10 years old who had a stem cell transplant for acute lymphoblastic leukemia, so the T cells may come from the graft donor.

The chain has TRBV28 and TRBJ2-5; 7 nucleotides line up with TRBD1. CDR1 MDHEN and CDR2 SYDVKM come from the germline V gene. The CDR3 is 14 residues long. Trimming took 2 bases from V and 9 from J; bases not matched to a gene: 9. The CDR3 nucleotides are TGTGCCAGCAGTTTAAGAAATAGACAGGGCGCCCAGTACTTC. Translating gives CASSLRNRQGAQYF.

This clonotype was observed at least ten times. V and J are TRBV7-3 and TRBJ2-7; D is uncertain. The CDR3 contains 13 residues. CDR1 and CDR2 (germline): SGHTA, FQGTGA. The V and J ends lost 0 bases and 5 bases respectively, with 8 bases between them. The CDR3 here is CASSLTLDHEQYF. The CDR3 DNA reads as TGTGCCAGCAGCTTAACGTTAGATCACGAGCAGTACTTC.

V gene TRBV12-3 or TRBV12-4 combines with J gene TRBJ2-6; D remains ambiguous. The CDR3 has 15 residues. Between the trimmed V and J ends, which lost 9 bases and 1 base, there was a span of 13 bases. The CDR3, as DNA: TGTGCCAGTAGTCACCTGGTATCTGGGGCCAACGTCCTGACTTTC. Translating it yields CASSHLVSGANVLTF.

The rearrangement links TRBV11-3 to TRBJ2-3; TRBD1 matches 8 bases. Trimming removed 1 base from V and 7 bases from J; junction bases left unmatched: 4. This CDR3 is built from 14 residues. Germline CDR1 is SGHNT and CDR2 is YENEEA. The CDR3 region has the DNA TGTGCCAGCAGCTTAGGACAGGGGAGGAATACGCAGTATTTT. It encodes CASSLGQGRNTQYF.

The rearrangement joins TRBV19 to TRBJ2-1, with TRBD1 matching 8 bases. The CDR3 has 21 residues. Germline values: CDR1 LNHDA, CDR2 SQIVND (reference sequence). V was clipped by 1 base and J by 4 bases; unmatched bases: 21. The CDR3 loop is CASSIVTQGAVGPARYNEQFF. CDR3 sequence (DNA): TGTGCCAGTAGTATAGTGACTCAGGGGGCGGTTGGCCCTGCCCGGTACAATGAGCAGTTCTTC.

The CDR3 here is CASSALKGNTIYF. CDR3 coding DNA: TGCGCCAGCAGCGCCCTTAAGGGAAACACCATATATTTT. The rearrangement uses TRBV5-1 and TRBJ1-3; D is unclear. Germline CDR1 SGHRS, CDR2 YFSETQ. CDR3 length equals 13 residues. The V end was cut by 4 bases, the J end by 4 bases, with 9 bases between.

V is TRBV11-2 and J is TRBJ2-1; 7 bases match TRBD2. The CDR3 consists of 18 residues. V lost 3 bases, J lost 4 bases, and 15 bases stayed unmatched. Germline V gives CDR1 SGHAT, CDR2 FQNNGV. The CDR3 loop reads CASSFTRGGRNLYNEQFF. The CDR3 nucleotides are TGTGCCAGCAGCTTCACTCGGGGAGGGAGGAACCTATACAATGAGCAGTTCTTC.

This clonotype was counted only a few times. V is TRBV11-2 and J is TRBJ2-7; possible D gene TRBD2, 6 bases. The CDR3 length is 15 residues. Germline V gives CDR1 SGHAT, CDR2 FQNNGV. V gave up 4 bases and J gave up 7 bases, with 20 bases separating them. The CDR3 DNA reads TGTGCCAGCAGCTCCATTAGACTAGGGGCTAAGGAGCAGTACTTC. Its protein is CASSSIRLGAKEQYF.

The chain links TRBV4-3 to TRBJ2-5; possible D gene TRBD1, 5 bases. CDR1 and CDR2 from the germline V gene are LGHNA and YSLEER. This CDR3 contains 13 residues. The V gene lost 3 bases and the J gene lost 1 base, with 6 bases spanning the gap. CDR3 nucleotide sequence: TGCGCCAGCAGCCAGGACATCCAAGAGACCCAGTACTTC. This sequence encodes CASSQDIQETQYF.

In its sample, this clonotype was seen many times. The V call is TRBV7-2, the J call TRBJ2-1; D ambiguous. The CDR3 has 15 residues. Germline V gene lookup returns CDR1 SGHTA and CDR2 FQGNSA. Trimming stripped 8 bases from V and 2 bases from J, with 16 bases between. The CDR3 DNA reads TGTGCCAGCGTCAAAGAGCCCGGTACCTACAATGAGCAGTTCTTC. This sequence encodes CASVKEPGTYNEQFF. Full variable domain (missing parts from reference TRBV7-2 and TRBJ2-1): GAGVSQSPSNKVTEKGKDVELRCDPISGHTALYWYRQSLGQGLEFLIYFQGNSAPDKSGLPSDRFSAERTGGSVSTLTIQRTQQEDSAVYLCASVKEPGTYNEQFFGPGTRLTVL.

This chain links TRBV5-1 with TRBJ2-3; 12 positions match TRBD2. Losses at the gene ends were 1 base for V and 5 bases for J; bases not matched to a gene: 5. The CDR3 covers 16 residues. Germline-derived CDR1 and CDR2 are SGHRS and YFSETQ. This CDR3 is CASSLSRGLAGDTQYF. In nucleotides, the CDR3 is TGCGCCAGCAGCTTGTCAAGGGGACTAGCGGGAGATACGCAGTATTTT.

J is TRBJ2-3 and V is TRBV18; no reliable D call. Germline CDR1 is KGHSH and CDR2 is LQKENI. This CDR3 has 14 residues. Between the trimmed V and J ends, which lost 3 bases and 2 bases, there was a span of 9 bases. The CDR3 protein is CASSPAAYTDTQYF. The CDR3 DNA reads as TGTGCCAGCTCACCGGCAGCTTACACAGATACGCAGTATTTT.

This clonotype has a count of ten or more. DNA of the CDR3: TGTGCCAGCAGCCTTCTAGCGGGATACAATGAGCAGTTCTTC. The encoded protein is CASSLLAGYNEQFF. This chain joins TRBV12-3 or TRBV12-4 and TRBJ2-1; the match to TRBD2 covers 9 bases. The CDR3 covers 14 residues. The J segment lost 4 bases and the V segment lost 6 bases, leaving 4 bases of the junction unmatched.

This clonotype was seen many times. This rearrangement joins TRBV10-3 to TRBJ2-1; 11 positions match TRBD2. V was clipped by 11 bases and J by 4 bases; unmatched bases: 10. The CDR3 loop spans 15 amino acids. Germline CDR1 is ENHRY and CDR2 is SYGVKD. The chain's CDR3 is CAVRGGLAVYNEQFF. CDR3 DNA: TGTGCCGTACGAGGGGGACTAGCGGTTTACAATGAGCAGTTCTTC.

In its sample, this clonotype was seen many times. The chain combines TRBV4-2 with TRBJ1-2; D not resolved. Germline CDR1 and CDR2: LGHNA and YNFKEQ. V dropped 0 bases and J dropped 3 bases, with 11 bases sitting between them. The CDR3 has 15 residues. The CDR3 region is CASSQDSGGYYGYTF. CDR3 DNA: TGTGCCAGCAGCCAAGATTCGGGAGGTTACTATGGCTACACCTTC.

The rearrangement links TRBV4-3 to TRBJ2-5; TRBD1 is a possible D gene (5 bases). Germline CDR1 and CDR2: LGHNA and YSLEER. V was shortened by 8 bases and J by 5 bases, with 21 bases between the two germline ends. The CDR3 extends over 15 amino acids. The chain's CDR3 is CASSRQPRGRETQYF. DNA for the CDR3: TGCGCCAGCTCTCGCCAGCCAAGGGGCAGGGAGACCCAGTACTTC.

Ten or more counts support this clonotype. J is TRBJ2-2 and V is TRBV4-2; D unclear. Trimming cost V 2 bases and J 1 base, with 11 bases left between them. The germline V gene encodes CDR1 LGHNA and CDR2 YNFKEQ. The CDR3 loop spans 16 amino acids. The CDR3 DNA reads as TGTGCCAGCAGCCAATTAACGGGCAGGAACACCGGGGAGCTGTTTTTT. Amino acids: CASSQLTGRNTGELFF.

The chain recombines TRBV3-1 with TRBJ2-7; tentatively, D is TRBD2 (5 bases). The CDR3 runs to 14 residues. Germline CDR1 is LGHDT and CDR2 is YNNKEL (reference sequence). V lost 4 bases, J lost 2 bases, and 12 bases lay in between. The CDR3 loop reads CASSPHGLAYEQYF. In DNA form, the CDR3 reads TGTGCCAGCAGCCCCCATGGACTCGCCTACGAGCAGTACTTC.

The chain uses TRBV28 and TRBJ2-2; the match to TRBD2 covers 11 bases. Unmatched junction bases numbered 10, after V lost 3 bases and J lost 1 base. CDR1 MDHEN and CDR2 SYDVKM come from the germline V gene. This CDR3 contains 19 residues. The CDR3 here is CASSFFTRLAGKNTGELFF. The DNA of the CDR3 is TGTGCCAGCAGTTTTTTCACACGACTAGCGGGAAAGAACACCGGGGAGCTGTTTTTT.

At least ten counts were recorded for this clonotype. This chain links TRBV4-3 with TRBJ2-1; 11 bases fit TRBD2. This CDR3 comprises 14 residues. The ends lost 5 bases at V and 10 bases at J; junction bases unmatched: 7. Germline CDR1 reads LGHNA; CDR2 reads YSLEER. The CDR3: CASSKLAGVIEQFF. The DNA for the CDR3 is TGCGCCAGCAGCAAACTAGCGGGAGTCATCGAGCAGTTCTTC.

This clonotype was seen at least ten times. The V and J genes are TRBV12-3 or TRBV12-4 and TRBJ2-3, with 9 bases fitting TRBD2. Trimming at V came to 3 bases and at J to 2 bases, leaving 3 bases not matched to a gene. The CDR3 has 15 amino acids. CDR3 protein: CASSFRLADTDTQYF. The CDR3 bases are TGTGCCAGCAGTTTTCGACTAGCGGACACAGATACGCAGTATTTT.

The genes are TRBV28 and TRBJ2-3, with TRBD2 matching 12 bases. The CDR3 is 19 amino acids. The germline CDR1 and CDR2 sequences are MDHEN and SYDVKM. The ends lost 3 bases at V and 2 bases at J; junction bases unmatched: 12. The CDR3 region is CASSFAGGTSGRVTDTQYF. CDR3 in DNA: TGTGCCAGCAGTTTTGCGGGGGGGACTAGCGGGCGTGTCACAGATACGCAGTATTTT. Drawing the rest from reference TRBV28 and TRBJ2-3, the complete variable domain is DVKVTQSSRYLVKRTGEKVFLECVQDMDHENMFWYRQDPGLGLRLIYFSYDVKMKEKGDIPEGYSVSREKKERFSLILESASTNQTSMYLCASSFAGGTSGRVTDTQYFGPGTRLTVL.

This clonotype turned up a few times. V is TRBV28 and J is TRBJ1-1, with D unresolved. Trimming took 5 bases from V and 0 from J, leaving 10 bases between them. This CDR3 has 14 amino acids. Germline loops: CDR1 MDHEN, CDR2 SYDVKM. The chain's CDR3 is CASSPPEMNTEAFF. CDR3 nucleotides: TGTGCCAGCAGTCCCCCTGAAATGAACACTGAAGCTTTCTTT. Together with reference TRBV28 and TRBJ1-1, the CDR3 gives the full variable domain: DVKVTQSSRYLVKRTGEKVFLECVQDMDHENMFWYRQDPGLGLRLIYFSYDVKMKEKGDIPEGYSVSREKKERFSLILESASTNQTSMYLCASSPPEMNTEAFFGQGTRLTVV.

The genes are TRBV10-3 and TRBJ1-2; TRBD1 is a possible D gene (6 bases). In germline, CDR1 is ENHRY, CDR2 SYGVKD. Trimming pared 5 bases from V and 7 bases from J, leaving 17 bases between. The length of the CDR3 is 14 residues. The CDR3 DNA reads TGTGCCATCAGTACATCCACAGGGAGGGGTGGCTACACCTTC. This encodes CAISTSTGRGGYTF.

This chain links TRBV9 with TRBJ2-1, with 7 positions matching TRBD2. J gave up 5 bases and V 0 bases, and 2 bases lay outside the gene matches. Per germline, CDR1 SGDLS and CDR2 YYNGEE. There are 14 residues in the CDR3. CDR3 loop: CASSVDLADNEQFF. The CDR3 DNA reads as TGTGCCAGCAGCGTAGACCTAGCGGACAATGAGCAGTTCTTC.